The present T cell receptor (beta chain) was sequenced within a study of molecular identifiers for immune sequencing clone quantification. About the research overall: Four portions were sequenced after RNA from 20,000 or 100,000 naive CD8 cells was split five ways in replicates. Broader study findings: Shared barcodes on identical TCR molecules could underestimate the sizes of highly expanded clones. Detecting spiked Jurkat TCR RNA from one cell among around 930,000 naive cells was reportedly possible.

Each CDR3 protein gets one entry after TCRdb re-called the PCR reads with MiXCR. The sample has some 590,000 distinct CDR3 sequences, roughly 27% seen once. After removal of 1 base from V and 8 bases from J, the junction contained 3 bases not matched to a gene. The CDR3 runs to 14 residues. In germline, CDR1 is KGHDR, CDR2 SFDVKD. To note about this clonotype: Antigen specificity is unknown.

Sequences were obtained from naive CD8+ T cells from blood, with Jurkat cell RNA spiked in. The subset denotes: FACS-sorted CD8+CD4-CCR7+CD45RA+ naive T cells. This receptor was identified in a human donor in good health. Some libraries in this study had Jurkat cell RNA spiked in. The genes are TRBV24-1 and TRBJ2-1, with 8 bases matching TRBD1. The CDR3 DNA is TGTGCCACCAGTGATTTTGACAGGGGCGATGAGCAGTTCTTC. It specifies CATSDFDRGDEQFF.